This T cell receptor (beta chain) originates from a study of Tregs in tolerant kidney transplant recipients. A single count supports this clone. Thawed PBMCs were FACS-sorted into unstimulated CD4+CD25+CD127- regulatory T cells, CD4+CD25- non-regulatory cells, CD4 and CD8 cells. Trimming took 0 bases from V and 1 from J, leaving 10 bases between them. CDR1 is MNHEY and CDR2 is SVGAGI in the germline V gene. This CDR3 has 16 residues. Data came from immunoSEQ multiplex PCR; TCRdb stores just in-frame clones and leaves some out. The repertoire holds some 88,000 clones, with around 90% as singletons. This receptor was taken from a human donor in good health. This chain links TRBV6-5 with TRBJ2-1, with D unclear. Sequenced: CD8+ T cells from blood. CDR3 sequence: CASSYSKRGSYNEQFF. CDR3 bases: TGTGCCAGCAGTTACTCTAAGCGCGGATCCTACAATGAGCAGTTCTTC.